These T cell receptor beta chains were read from a single sample in a study of cytomegalovirus exposure and HLA in healthy donors. TCRdb's table, derived via immunoSEQ multiplex PCR, lists solely in-frame clones and lacks some. Here the sample spans about 130,000 clones, around 78% being singletons. Sequencing input: PBMCs. The source is a woman in her forties or fifties in good health and CMV-seronegative. Both conserved end residues are part of each CDR3. A D gene is named only where the DNA matches it firmly. Clone size is not always given. Where it is, it says once, few, many or a class for expanded clones.

TRBV9	-	TRBJ2-2	-	TGTGCCAGCAGCGTCAGGCTAGCGTCCGGGGAGCTGTTTTTT	CASSVRLASGELFF
TRBV7-9	-	TRBJ2-3	TRBD1	TGTGCCAGCAGAAGACAGGGCCCGGCAGATACGCAGTATTTT	CASRRQGPADTQYF
TRBV28	few	TRBJ2-2	-	TGTGCCAGCAGTTTCTTTAGCGGCTCGAACACCGGGGAGCTGTTTTTT	CASSFFSGSNTGELFF
TRBV19	once	TRBJ2-1	TRBD1	TGTGCCAGCAGTAACAGGGGTACGGGCAATGAGCAGTTCTTC	CASSNRGTGNEQFF
TRBV7-2	-	TRBJ2-4	TRBD1	TGTGCCAGCAGCTCAGTTGACAGGGTTATTGGCATTCAGTACTTC	CASSSVDRVIGIQYF
TRBV29-1	-	TRBJ2-3	-	TGCAGCGGGAGGTTGGTTGGGGTCACAGATACGCAGTATTTT	CSGRLVGVTDTQYF
TRBV6-4	-	TRBJ2-2	-	TGTGCCAGCAGTGACCCAGGGGCCCGGGAGCTGTTTTTT	CASSDPGARELFF
TRBV28	-	TRBJ2-7	-	TGTGCCAGCACCTCGGGAACCTACGAGCAGTACTTC	CASTSGTYEQYF
TRBV7-2	-	TRBJ2-5	TRBD1	TGTGCCAGCAGCCTACAGGGGCTAGGGACCCAGTACTTC	CASSLQGLGTQYF
TRBV30	-	TRBJ2-1	TRBD1	TGTGCCCGGGACAGGGGTTACAATGAGCAGTTCTTC	CARDRGYNEQFF
TRBV6-6	few	TRBJ1-1	-	TGTGCCAGCAGTTTACAGGGGAACACTGAAGCTTTCTTT	CASSLQGNTEAFF
TRBV30	once	TRBJ1-4	TRBD1	TGTGCCACAAGGGACAGGGGGCCTTTTGAAAAACTGTTTTTT	CATRDRGPFEKLFF
TRBV30	-	TRBJ1-5	TRBD1	TGTGCCTGGAGGGACAGGAGTAATCAGCCCCAGCATTTT	CAWRDRSNQPQHF
TRBV2	-	TRBJ1-3	-	TGTGCCAGCCTCCAGAGGAGTGGAAACACCATATATTTT	CASLQRSGNTIYF
TRBV5-1	-	TRBJ2-5	TRBD2	TGCGCCAGCAGCTGGGGGACTAGCGGGAGAGGGGAGACCCAGTACTTC	CASSWGTSGRGETQYF
TRBV4-3	-	TRBJ2-7	TRBD1	TGCGCCAGCAGCCAATCCGGGGACAGGGGCTCCTACGAGCAGTACTTC	CASSQSGDRGSYEQYF
TRBV4-3	-	TRBJ2-7	TRBD2	TGCGCCAGCAGCCGTGATCGCGGGAGCGTCTACGAGCAGTACTTC	CASSRDRGSVYEQYF
TRBV28	-	TRBJ2-5	-	TGTGCCAGCACCCGGCGGAGGGAAAAAGAGACCCAGTACTTC	CASTRRREKETQYF
TRBV15	once	TRBJ1-1	-	TGTGCCACCAGCAGCTCCGTAAACACTGAAGCTTTCTTT	CATSSSVNTEAFF
TRBV19	-	TRBJ2-1	TRBD2	TGTGCCAGTAGTTTAGGAGCGGGAGACTCCAATGAGCAGTTCTTC	CASSLGAGDSNEQFF
TRBV6-5	-	TRBJ1-5	-	TGTGCCAGCAGTTCCTATAGCAATCAGCCCCAGCATTTT	CASSSYSNQPQHF
TRBV6-6	-	TRBJ2-3	TRBD2	TGTGCCAGCACCAGTAGCGGGGGGATTCGACCAGATACGCAGTATTTT	CASTSSGGIRPDTQYF
TRBV29-1	-	TRBJ2-1	-	TGCAGCGTTGTTCCAAGGGAGTACAATGAGCAGTTCTTC	CSVVPREYNEQFF
TRBV28	-	TRBJ1-1	-	TGTGCCAGCAGTTTCGGCACTGAAGCTTTCTTT	CASSFGTEAFF
TRBV27	-	TRBJ1-5	TRBD1	TGTGCCAGCAGTCCAGGGACAGGGGTTCGGAGCAATCAGCCCCAGCATTTT	CASSPGTGVRSNQPQHF
TRBV7-2	-	TRBJ2-1	TRBD2	TGTGCCAGCAGCGCTCTAGCGGTTTCCTACAATGAGCAGTTCTTC	CASSALAVSYNEQFF
TRBV27	few	TRBJ1-2	-	TGTGCCAGCAGTCCCCGAACAGGGACTAACTATGGCTACACCTTC	CASSPRTGTNYGYTF
TRBV29-1	-	TRBJ2-7	TRBD1	TGCAGCGTTGTTCAGGGGGCCTACGAGCAGTACTTC	CSVVQGAYEQYF
TRBV6-5	-	TRBJ1-1	-	TGTGCCAGCAGTTTGCAGGGAAACACTGAAGCTTTCTTT	CASSLQGNTEAFF
TRBV4-3	few	TRBJ2-7	-	TGCGCCAGCAGCCTCGGGACTGCCTACGAGCAGTACTTC	CASSLGTAYEQYF
TRBV27	-	TRBJ1-4	-	TGTGCCAGCAGTGGAAGGGGGTCAGGAGAAAAACTGTTTTTT	CASSGRGSGEKLFF
TRBV19	-	TRBJ1-5	-	TGTGCCAGTAGTATAGACGCGACAGGCAATCAGCCCCAGCATTTT	CASSIDATGNQPQHF
TRBV19	once	TRBJ2-6	-	TGTGCCAGTAGTATAGGAGGCCTATCTGGGGCCAACGTCCTGACTTTC	CASSIGGLSGANVLTF
TRBV6-1	-	TRBJ1-1	-	TGTGCCAGCAGACGGGATCCGGAGGGGACTGAAGCTTTCTTT	CASRRDPEGTEAFF
TRBV6-1	-	TRBJ2-1	-	TGTGCCAGCAGTGATAGCGGCCAGCAGTTCTTC	CASSDSGQQFF
TRBV4-1	-	TRBJ2-3	-	TGCGCCAGCAGCCAAGTGCCAGGGAGCACAGATACGCAGTATTTT	CASSQVPGSTDTQYF
TRBV4-1	-	TRBJ1-1	TRBD1	TGCGCCAGCAGCCCACGACAGGGGCACACTGAAGCTTTCTTT	CASSPRQGHTEAFF
TRBV29-1	few	TRBJ1-2	-	TGCAGCGGTGATACAGGGAACTATGGCTACACCTTC	CSGDTGNYGYTF
TRBV4-1	-	TRBJ1-2	-	TGCGCCAGCAGCCAAGGGGGAGCTGTTTTTAGCTACACCTTC	CASSQGGAVFSYTF
TRBV10-3	-	TRBJ1-1	TRBD1	TGTGCCATCAGTGAACCACCCGGGACAGGGCTCACTGAAGCTTTCTTT	CAISEPPGTGLTEAFF
TRBV27	-	TRBJ1-1	-	TGTGCCAGCAGTCCGAGGGCGAGCGGAGCTGAAGCTTTCTTT	CASSPRASGAEAFF
TRBV7-2	-	TRBJ1-5	TRBD1	TGTGCCAGCAGCACCGGACAGGGGGCGCATAATCAGCCCCAGCATTTT	CASSTGQGAHNQPQHF
TRBV19	-	TRBJ1-4	-	TGTGCCACCTCCAAGGGGAAAACTAATGAAAAACTGTTTTTT	CATSKGKTNEKLFF
TRBV4-3	once	TRBJ2-5	-	TGCGCCAGCAGCCAGGTCCCCCAGGGGGGGACCCAGTACTTC	CASSQVPQGGTQYF
TRBV7-2	-	TRBJ2-7	TRBD1	TGTGCCAGCAGCCGGACCGGGACAGGGAGTTACGAGCAGTACTTC	CASSRTGTGSYEQYF